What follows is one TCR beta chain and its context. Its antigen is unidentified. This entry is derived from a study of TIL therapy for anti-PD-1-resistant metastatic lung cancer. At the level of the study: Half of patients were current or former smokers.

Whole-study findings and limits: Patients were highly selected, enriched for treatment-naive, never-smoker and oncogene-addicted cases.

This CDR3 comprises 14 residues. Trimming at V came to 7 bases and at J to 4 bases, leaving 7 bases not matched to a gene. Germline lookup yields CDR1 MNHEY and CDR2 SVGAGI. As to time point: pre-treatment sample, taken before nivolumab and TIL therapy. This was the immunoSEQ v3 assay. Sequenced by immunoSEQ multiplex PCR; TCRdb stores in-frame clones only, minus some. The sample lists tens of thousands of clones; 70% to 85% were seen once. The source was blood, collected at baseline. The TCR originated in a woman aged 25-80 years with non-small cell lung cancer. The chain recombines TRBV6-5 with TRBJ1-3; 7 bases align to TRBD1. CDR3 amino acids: CASNTGDGGNTIYF. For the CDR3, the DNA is TGTGCCAGCAATACAGGGGATGGAGGAAACACCATATATTTT.